This note documents a single T cell receptor (beta chain) sequence. The antigen is unknown. These data originate in a study of lymphopenia after photon versus proton radiotherapy. General study findings and limits: Authors raise, but do not show, better survival with proton therapy.

Germline lookup yields CDR1 SGHAT and CDR2 FQDESV (reference sequence). Trimming shortened V by 7 bases and J by 4 bases, and 10 bases separated the two germline ends. The CDR3 runs 12 residues. Produced via immunoSEQ multiplex PCR; TCRdb's table is partial and in-frame only. Found here are some 42,000 clones, approximately 80% of them singletons; the top ten hold around a quarter. The sequencing used peripheral blood, collected from a patient treated with proton-based radiotherapy. This TCR derives from a woman in her seventies with pancreatic cancer. V is TRBV11-1 and J is TRBJ2-5; D might be TRBD2 (5 bases). The CDR3 spells CASKGVGETQYF. The CDR3 DNA follows: TGTGCCAGCAAGGGAGTAGGAGAGACCCAGTACTTC.